One and the same sample provided the 10 T cell receptor beta chains below, sequenced in a study of T cell responses to AZD1222 COVID-19 vaccine. Produced via immunoSEQ multiplex PCR; TCRdb's table is partial and in-frame only. The repertoire holds about 78,000 clones, with nearly 85% as singletons. Sample: peripheral blood, taken on day 0 of AZD1222 vaccination. The receptors here all came from an adult in good health.

The chain joins TRBV27 to TRBJ1-2, with 10 bases aligning to TRBD1. The germline CDR1 and CDR2 sequences are MNHEY and SMNVEV (reference sequence). There are 18 residues in the CDR3. V was clipped by 4 bases and J by 2 bases; unmatched bases: 13. The CDR3, as DNA: TGTGCCAGCAGTTCACGTTCGACAGGGGGCAGTTGGAACTATGGCTACACCTTC. It codes for CASSSRSTGGSWNYGYTF.

DNA of the CDR3: TGCGCCAGCAGTACAGGGGCTGGAAACACCATATATTTT. Protein: CASSTGAGNTIYF. The V call is TRBV4-3, the J call TRBJ1-3, with 7 bases that match TRBD1. CDR1 is LGHNA and CDR2 is YSLEER in the germline V gene. There are 13 residues in the CDR3. V was pared by 6 bases and J by 2 bases, with 1 base of the junction left unmatched.

A word on this clone: Other DNA sequences within the sample encode an identical CDR3. The chain carries TRBV6-1 and TRBJ1-1; D gene uncertain. This CDR3 has 14 residues. Germline CDR1 MNHNS, CDR2 SASEGT. The germline V and J ends were trimmed by 3 bases and 0 bases, with 8 bases remaining between them. The CDR3 DNA is TGTGCCAGCAGTGACCGCGGTCTGAACACTGAAGCTTTCTTT. Protein: CASSDRGLNTEAFF.

The chain couples TRBV6-2 or TRBV6-3 to TRBJ2-4, with TRBD2 as a possible D gene (6 bases). In germline, CDR1 is MNHEY, CDR2 SVGEGT. V lost 6 bases and J lost 0, with 9 bases in between. The CDR3 runs 14 residues. CDR3 sequence: CASSGTVAKNIQYF. The DNA for the CDR3 is TGTGCCAGCAGCGGGACTGTAGCCAAAAACATTCAGTACTTC.

The CDR3 nucleotides are TGCGCCAGCAGCCAAGAAAGGGCAGGGGGCGAGCAGTACTTC. This sequence encodes CASSQERAGGEQYF. The V call is TRBV4-3, the J call TRBJ2-7; 7 bases are shared with TRBD1. This CDR3 comprises 14 residues. Losses at the gene ends were 0 bases for V and 6 bases for J; bases not matched to a gene: 5. The germline V gene encodes CDR1 LGHNA and CDR2 YSLEER.

This clone was seen more than once but under ten times. The J gene is TRBJ2-7, the V gene TRBV12-3 or TRBV12-4, with 7 nucleotides matching TRBD2. The CDR3 has 13 amino acids. J was trimmed by 7 bases and V by 5 bases; bases with no gene match: 8. As DNA, the CDR3 is TGTGCCAGCAGTCCCCGCCCAGCGGGGGAGCAGTACTTC. It specifies CASSPRPAGEQYF.

This clone was seen only a few times. The chain uses TRBV4-3 and TRBJ1-6; a weak D match, TRBD1 (5 bases). The CDR3 totals 18 residues. Germline V gene sequence: CDR1 LGHNA, CDR2 YSLEER. V lost 0 bases to trimming and J lost 1 base, with 13 bases between them. CDR3 DNA sequence: TGCGCCAGCAGCCAAGAGACAGTGGGTGGTTCCTATAATTCACCCCTCCACTTT. Its protein is CASSQETVGGSYNSPLHF.

The chain couples TRBV11-2 to TRBJ2-5; 9 bases line up with TRBD1. The CDR3 runs 16 residues. CDR1 and CDR2 (germline): SGHAT, FQNNGV. V gave up 5 bases and J gave up 5 bases; unmatched junction bases: 12. The CDR3 coding sequence is TGTGCCAGCAGCGTTAGGGGGACAGGGAATTCGGAGACCCAGTACTTC. Translation gives CASSVRGTGNSETQYF.

The J gene is TRBJ1-1, the V gene TRBV6-2 or TRBV6-3, with 8 nucleotides matching TRBD1. The germline gives CDR1 MNHEY, CDR2 SVGEGT. V was clipped by 3 bases and J by 1 base; unmatched bases: 1. The CDR3 consists of 14 residues. CDR3 protein: CASSYDRGNTEAFF. The CDR3 coding sequence is TGTGCCAGCAGTTATGACAGGGGGAACACTGAAGCTTTCTTT.

The chain has TRBV14 and TRBJ2-5; 11 nucleotides agree with TRBD2. V was pared by 0 bases and J by 1 base, with 10 bases of the junction left unmatched. The CDR3 length is 19 residues. Germline loops: CDR1 SGHDN, CDR2 FVKESK. The CDR3 nucleotides are TGTGCCAGCAGCCAAGAAGGCTTCGAACTAGCGGGGGCCCAAGAGACCCAGTACTTC. This encodes CASSQEGFELAGAQETQYF.